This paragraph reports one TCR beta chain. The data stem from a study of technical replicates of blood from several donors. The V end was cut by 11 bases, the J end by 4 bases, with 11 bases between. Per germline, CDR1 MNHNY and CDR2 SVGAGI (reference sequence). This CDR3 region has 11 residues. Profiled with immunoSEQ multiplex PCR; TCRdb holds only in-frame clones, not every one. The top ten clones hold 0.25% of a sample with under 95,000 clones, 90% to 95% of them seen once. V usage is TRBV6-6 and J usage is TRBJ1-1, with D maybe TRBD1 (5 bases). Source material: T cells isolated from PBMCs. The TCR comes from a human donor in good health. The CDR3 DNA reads TGTGCCGTCAGGGCAGTCACTGAAGCTTTCTTT. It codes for CAVRAVTEAFF.